This TCR beta chain comes out of a study of technical replicates of blood from a few donors. From germline, CDR1 is SNHLY and CDR2 FYNNEI. CDR3 length equals 15 residues. V lost 7 bases to trimming and J lost 1 base; unmatched junction nucleotides: 7. Generated by immunoSEQ multiplex PCR, the TCRdb table keeps only in-frame clones and is missing some. The top ten clones hold about 3% of a sample with approximately 59,000 clones, roughly 95% of them seen once. Input material: PBMCs. This chain joins TRBV2 and TRBJ2-5; 9 nucleotides line up with TRBD2. This sequence was found in a human donor in good health. Some clones in this sample may be carry-over from other donors' samples. This CDR3 reads CASTLGLAPQETQYF. For the CDR3, the DNA is TGTGCCAGCACCCTTGGACTAGCGCCCCAAGAGACCCAGTACTTC.